These 31 T cell receptor beta chains were all obtained from the same sample, sequenced in a study of T cells in Graves' hyperthyroidism and ophthalmopathy. RNA transcripts provided the source from which TCR beta CDR3 regions were amplified. Using the HTBI primer set, a first-round RT-PCR was run on the TCR CDR3. Each CDR3 protein is one row after TCRdb ran MiXCR on the multiplex PCR reads. This sample has hundreds of thousands of distinct CDR3 sequences; roughly 14% occur once, and the top ten carry about 5.8%. Sequencing used blood. Every receptor here comes from a woman aged 25 to 39 with Graves' hyperthyroidism that later progressed to Graves' ophthalmopathy.

This clonotype showed up many times. This rearrangement joins TRBV5-1 to TRBJ2-5, with D tentatively TRBD2 (5 bases). Looked up from germline, CDR1 is SGHRS and CDR2 is YFSETQ. The CDR3 totals 15 residues. Deletions cut 0 bases from V and 3 bases from J, with 12 bases between. CDR3 nucleotides: TGCGCCAGCAGCTTGGGCGGGCAAAGGGAAGAGACCCAGTACTTC. It yields the protein CASSLGGQREETQYF.

This clonotype was seen at least ten times. The rearrangement links TRBV11-2 to TRBJ1-3, with a possible D match to TRBD1 (5 bases). CDR1 is SGHAT, CDR2 FQNNGV, per germline. The ends were cut back, 5 bases at V and 8 bases at J, with 22 bases in the middle. This CDR3 has 16 amino acids. The CDR3 here is CASSETAERRGHTIYF. CDR3 DNA sequence: TGTGCCAGCAGCGAGACAGCTGAGCGAAGAGGACACACCATATATTTT.

This chain connects TRBV5-5 to TRBJ2-7, with D hard to call. The CDR3 runs to 15 residues. Germline values: CDR1 SGHKS, CDR2 YYEKEE (reference sequence). Trimming took off 0 bases at V and 2 bases at J, with 12 bases between the two ends. CDR3 in amino acids: CASSLGALGTYEQYF. In nucleotides, the CDR3 is TGTGCCAGCAGCTTGGGGGCATTGGGGACCTACGAGCAGTACTTC. The complete variable domain, with remaining parts taken from reference TRBV5-5 and TRBJ2-7, reads DAGVTQSPTHLIKTRGQQVTLRCSPISGHKSVSWYQQVLGQGPQFIFQYYEKEERGRGNFPDRFSARQFPNYSSELNVNALLLGDSALYLCASSLGALGTYEQYFGPGTRLTVT.

This clonotype occurred a few times. This may stem from a read error, because a much larger clone lies one nucleotide away. The chain combines TRBV11-2 with TRBJ2-3, with D perhaps matching TRBD2 (5 bases). Germline values: CDR1 SGHAT, CDR2 FQNNGV. V was pared by 3 bases and J by 4 bases, with 26 bases between. CDR3 length: 19 amino acids. CDR3 region: CASSLYWARQGSSADTQYF. The CDR3 DNA sequence: TGTGCCAGCAGCTTGTATTGGGCCCGCCAAGGCAGTAGCGCAGATACGCAGTATTTT. Supplemented by reference TRBV11-2 and TRBJ2-3, the full variable domain reads EAGVAQSPRYKIIEKRQSVAFWCNPISGHATLYWYQQILGQGPKLLIQFQNNGVVDDSQLPKDRFSAERLKGVDSTLKIQPAKLEDSAVYLCASSLYWARQGSSADTQYFGPGTRLTVL.

This clonotype occurred a few times. CDR3 coding DNA: TGTGCCAGCAGCTCCTCTTGGTCGGATACGCAGTATTTT. This codes for CASSSSWSDTQYF. J is TRBJ2-3 and V is TRBV7-3; D unclear. The germline V gene encodes CDR1 SGHTA and CDR2 FQGTGA. Trimming cost V 4 bases and J 6 bases, with 11 bases left between them. CDR3 length: 13 amino acids.

This clonotype came up many times. Sequence at one end of the junction differs from germline and may be a read error. The V and J genes are TRBV11-1 and TRBJ2-5; D may be TRBD2 (6 bases). This CDR3 has 14 residues. Germline V gene sequence: CDR1 SGHAT, CDR2 FQDESV (reference sequence). The CDR3 sequence: CASSIRDFQQTQYF. The CDR3 DNA is TGTGCCAGCAGCATCCGGGACTTCCAACAGACCCAGTACTTC.

Only a few counts were recorded for this clonotype. The gene calls are TRBV6-1 and TRBJ2-7, with 10 bases fitting TRBD1. This CDR3 contains 14 residues. Germline V CDR1 and CDR2: MNHNS, SASEGT. The junction had 3 bases not matched to a gene; V was cut back by 3 bases and J by 4 bases. CDR3 protein: CASSDWDRGYEQYF. CDR3 nucleotides: TGTGCCAGCAGTGATTGGGACAGGGGTTACGAGCAGTACTTC.

The sample holds many counts of this clonotype. This chain connects TRBV7-2 to TRBJ2-7; 10 nucleotides match TRBD2. CDR3 size: 15 residues. The V gene end was trimmed by 1 base and the J gene end by 3 bases; junction bases not matched to a gene: 3. Germline lookup yields CDR1 SGHTA and CDR2 FQGNSA. The DNA for the CDR3 is TGTGCCAGCAGCTTAGAGGGACTAGCGAGCTACGAGCAGTACTTC. It specifies CASSLEGLASYEQYF.

This clonotype was seen only a few times. V is TRBV12-3 or TRBV12-4 and J is TRBJ2-5; D unclear. Trimming removed 5 bases from V and 1 base from J, with 17 bases in between. CDR3 size: 16 residues. This CDR3 reads CASSPPRRRGQETQYF. CDR3 coding DNA: TGTGCCAGCAGTCCTCCTCGGCGGAGAGGCCAAGAGACCCAGTACTTC.

This clonotype was found a few times. V is TRBV9 and J is TRBJ2-5; 10 bases are shared with TRBD2. V gave up 4 bases and J gave up 4 bases; unmatched junction bases: 7. Per the germline V gene, CDR1 is SGDLS and CDR2 is YYNGEE. The CDR3 contains 15 residues. The CDR3, as DNA: TGTGCCAGCAGCCTTTCTAGCGGGAGAGGAGAGACCCAGTACTTC. Translated: CASSLSSGRGETQYF.

This clonotype appeared many times. The chain combines TRBV19 with TRBJ1-2, with 11 positions matching TRBD1. The CDR3 loop spans 17 amino acids. Unmatched junction bases numbered 8, after V lost 1 base and J lost 4 bases. The V gene's germline CDR1 is LNHDA and CDR2 SQIVND (reference sequence). As DNA, the CDR3 is TGTGCCAGTAGTATAGTCGTCCGGGACAGGGGGATCTATGGCTACACCTTC. It specifies CASSIVVRDRGIYGYTF.

This clonotype occurred many times. The V call is TRBV9, the J call TRBJ2-5, with D possibly called TRBD1 or TRBD2 (5 bases each). Germline-derived CDR1 and CDR2 are SGDLS and YYNGEE. CDR3 length: 15 residues. V was trimmed by 0 bases and J by 5 bases, leaving 14 bases between them. The CDR3 loop reads CASSVEGTWGETQYF. The CDR3 DNA sequence: TGTGCCAGCAGCGTAGAGGGGACCTGGGGGGAGACCCAGTACTTC.

This clonotype has at least ten counts. The chain combines TRBV20-1 with TRBJ1-4; a weak D match, TRBD1 (5 bases). V lost 3 bases, J lost 4 bases, and 24 bases lay in between. This CDR3 contains 18 residues. Germline CDR1 and CDR2: DFQATT and SNEGSKA (reference sequence). The CDR3 DNA reads as TGCAGTGCTAGGAATCGGGACGCAGGCCGAGGTGGTAATGAAAAACTGTTTTTT. It codes for CSARNRDAGRGGNEKLFF.

This clonotype was recorded once. The chain links TRBV4-3 to TRBJ1-5, with 9 positions matching TRBD1. CDR1 is LGHNA and CDR2 is YSLEER in the germline V gene. The CDR3 extends over 19 amino acids. The ends lost 3 bases at V and 0 bases at J; junction bases unmatched: 12. Here the CDR3 DNA reads TGCGCCAGCAGCCATCTTCCGGGACAGGGAGCCGATAGCAATCAGCCCCAGCATTTT. Translation: CASSHLPGQGADSNQPQHF.

This clonotype has ten or more counts. The chain employs TRBV6-2 or TRBV6-3 and TRBJ2-1, with 9 positions matching TRBD2. The CDR3 length is 16 residues. The germline V gene has CDR1 MNHEY and CDR2 SVGEGT. Trimming removed 0 bases from V and 5 bases from J; junction bases left unmatched: 5. The CDR3 nucleotides read TGTGCCAGCAGTTACTCGAGACTAGCGGTGAACAATGAGCAGTTCTTC. Its protein is CASSYSRLAVNNEQFF.

The chain employs TRBV5-4 and TRBJ2-7; possibly TRBD1 or TRBD2 for D (5 bases each). The CDR3 is made up of 12 amino acids. Between the trimmed V and J ends, which lost 3 bases and 6 bases, there was a span of 10 bases. The V gene's germline CDR1 is SGHNT and CDR2 YYREEE (reference sequence). CDR3 sequence: CASSWDGAEQYF. The CDR3 region has the DNA TGTGCCAGCAGCTGGGACGGGGCCGAGCAGTACTTC.

The V and J genes are TRBV10-3 and TRBJ2-3, with D hard to call. V was cut by 7 bases and J by 0 bases, with 11 bases left in between. CDR1 ENHRY and CDR2 SYGVKD come from the germline V gene. This CDR3 has 14 amino acids. This chain's CDR3 is CAITIAPSTDTQYF. CDR3 bases: TGTGCCATCACAATCGCCCCGAGCACAGATACGCAGTATTTT.

This clonotype has a count of ten or more. The chain has TRBV24-1 and TRBJ2-1, with TRBD2 as a possible D gene (6 bases). Per the germline V gene, CDR1 is KGHDR and CDR2 is SFDVKD. V was trimmed by 7 bases and J by 8 bases, leaving 26 bases between them. The CDR3 totals 17 residues. The CDR3 region is CATRAAPGGGDRDEQFF. The CDR3 region has the DNA TGTGCCACCAGGGCGGCCCCCGGCGGAGGGGATCGCGATGAGCAGTTCTTC.

About this clonotype: One base away lies a much larger clone, so this may be a sequencing read error. This chain links TRBV20-1 with TRBJ1-5, with 11 bases fitting TRBD1. CDR1 and CDR2 from the germline V gene are DFQATT and SNEGSKA (reference sequence). This CDR3 contains 18 residues. In DNA, the CDR3 is TGCAGTGCTAGGGCCGGGACAGGGGGTTTATTTGGTAATCGGCCCCAGCATTTT. It yields the protein CSARAGTGGLFGNRPQHF.

This clonotype came up once. The chain has TRBV30 and TRBJ1-1, with 9 bases fitting TRBD1. Germline values: CDR1 GTSNPN, CDR2 SVGIG (reference sequence). The junction had 15 bases not matched to a gene; V was cut back by 1 base and J by 6 bases. This CDR3 is built from 17 residues. In DNA, the CDR3 is TGTGCCTGGAGTGCCGGGACAGGGTTTTTATTTATTTCTGAAGCTTTCTTT. Its protein is CAWSAGTGFLFISEAFF.

This clonotype was recorded at least ten times. An end of the junction does not agree with germline; a read error may underlie this. CDR3 loop: CASSFAGNQETQYF. The DNA for the CDR3 is TGTGCTAGCAGCTTTGCCGGTAACCAAGAGACCCAGTACTTC. The rearrangement uses TRBV7-7 and TRBJ2-5; D ambiguous. The CDR3 is 14 amino acids. CDR1 and CDR2 (germline): SSHAT, FNYEAQ (reference sequence).

This clonotype was seen at least ten times. J is TRBJ2-1 and V is TRBV5-5; TRBD2 is a possible D gene (5 bases). Trimming shortened V by 4 bases and J by 5 bases, and 16 bases separated the two germline ends. The CDR3 is 15 residues long. The germline V gene encodes CDR1 SGHKS and CDR2 YYEKEE (reference sequence). Here the CDR3 reads CASSLGIPEHNEQFF. CDR3 DNA: TGTGCCAGCAGCCTCGGGATCCCTGAACACAATGAGCAGTTCTTC.

On this clonotype itself: One base away lies a much larger clone, so this may be a sequencing read error. No conserved phenylalanine or tryptophan ends this CDR3, so it is likely a read error. The chain employs TRBV24-1 and TRBJ1-5, with D tentatively TRBD1 (6 bases). CDR1 and CDR2 (germline): KGHDR, SFDVKD. This CDR3 region has 18 residues. V shed 2 bases and J shed 5 bases, with 21 bases lying between them. The CDR3 reads CATSDSGLKDSSDQPQHL. The DNA for the CDR3 is TGTGCCACCAGTGATTCCGGCCTAAAGGACAGCTCAGATCAGCCCCAGCATCTT.

The table lists this clonotype with a few counts. The chain links TRBV5-1 to TRBJ2-1; the match to TRBD2 covers 7 bases. The CDR3 totals 12 residues. With 4 bases clipped from V and 10 bases from J, the junction kept 5 bases outside the gene matches. CDR1 is SGHRS and CDR2 is YFSETQ in the germline V gene. The CDR3 loop reads CASSGRTREQFF. The CDR3 DNA sequence: TGCGCCAGCAGCGGACGGACTAGAGAGCAGTTCTTC.

This clonotype turned up a few times. The V call is TRBV24-1, the J call TRBJ1-5; D is uncertain. CDR3 length: 17 amino acids. Trimming removed 3 bases at V and 5 bases at J, with 19 bases between. CDR1 KGHDR and CDR2 SFDVKD come from the germline V gene. CDR3 bases: TGTGCCACCAGTGATGGCGAGGGAGGGCGCGGGGATCAGCCCCAGCATTTT. Its protein is CATSDGEGGRGDQPQHF.

The rearrangement links TRBV10-2 to TRBJ2-7; 12 bases align to TRBD2. V was pared by 6 bases and J by 5 bases, with 8 bases of the junction left unmatched. The CDR3 is 15 residues long. From germline, CDR1 is WSHSY and CDR2 SAAADI. The CDR3 coding sequence is TGCGCCAGCAGGGACCTAGCGGGAGGGAACCACGAGCAGTACTTC. This gives the protein CASRDLAGGNHEQYF.

At least ten counts were recorded for this clonotype. The chain couples TRBV6-4 to TRBJ1-5; D is unclear. Trimming left V 3 bases short and J 0 bases short, with 6 bases between. The CDR3 is 14 residues long. The V gene's germline CDR1 is MRHNA and CDR2 SNTAGT. The CDR3 DNA follows: TGTGCCAGCAGTGAAAGATATAGCAATCAGCCCCAGCATTTT. Protein: CASSERYSNQPQHF.

This clonotype was counted between two and nine times. This chain links TRBV7-3 with TRBJ1-2; D not resolved. Germline V gene data show CDR1 as SGHTA and CDR2 as FQGTGA. The CDR3 is 15 residues long. Trimming cost V 5 bases and J 2 bases, with 15 bases left between them. The CDR3 region is CASSLDPTVNYGYTF. CDR3 DNA: TGTGCCAGCAGCCTCGACCCGACCGTGAACTATGGCTACACCTTC.

This clonotype appeared many times. The chain links TRBV11-2 to TRBJ2-5, with TRBD2 matching over 10 bases. V was pared by 1 base and J by 2 bases, with 7 bases of the junction left unmatched. CDR3 size: 17 residues. From germline, CDR1 is SGHAT and CDR2 FQNNGV. The CDR3 region has the DNA TGTGCCAGCAGCTTAGGGGGTCTAGCGGGAGCTCAAGAGACCCAGTACTTC. Amino acid sequence: CASSLGGLAGAQETQYF.

This sequence joins TRBV4-2 and TRBJ2-5; 8 nucleotides agree with TRBD2. Trimming removed 0 bases from V and 5 bases from J; junction bases left unmatched: 8. The CDR3 spans 16 residues. Germline V gives CDR1 LGHNA, CDR2 YNFKEQ. CDR3 bases: TGTGCCAGCAGCCAAGAATCTAGGACTAGCTACGAGACCCAGTACTTC. Protein product: CASSQESRTSYETQYF.

This clonotype was counted many times. The gene calls are TRBV18 and TRBJ2-3, with 9 bases identical to TRBD1. J was trimmed by 2 bases and V by 3 bases; bases with no gene match: 6. Germline values: CDR1 KGHSH, CDR2 LQKENI. This CDR3 has 16 residues. CDR3 residues: CASSPPGQGLTDTQYF. DNA for the CDR3: TGTGCCAGCTCACCGCCAGGACAGGGGCTCACAGATACGCAGTATTTT.